This T cell receptor (beta chain) was identified in a study of T cells in Graves' hyperthyroidism and ophthalmopathy. Amplified TCR beta CDR3 regions came from RNA transcripts. A first-round RT-PCR of the TCR CDR3 used the HTBI primer set. Using its own MiXCR run on the multiplex PCR reads, TCRdb lists one record per CDR3 protein. The sample holds approximately 620,000 distinct CDR3 sequences, approximately 15% seen once. Germline V CDR1 and CDR2: MNHEY, SVGEGT. This CDR3 is built from 13 residues. V dropped 7 bases and J dropped 4; count of bases not matched to a gene: 4. Orbital computed tomography and thyroid ultrasound, together with serum TRAb and thyroxine and clinical symptoms, were used for diagnoses. The PBMCs studied were ones that came from about 9.9 ml fresh peripheral blood.

Sequencing was carried out using blood. This rearrangement joins TRBV6-2 or TRBV6-3 to TRBJ2-1; 7 positions match TRBD2. The receptor's source is a woman aged 40 to 50 with Graves' ophthalmopathy. This chain's CDR3 is CASTNSGYNEQFF. As DNA, the CDR3 is TGTGCCAGCACCAATAGCGGGTACAATGAGCAGTTCTTC.